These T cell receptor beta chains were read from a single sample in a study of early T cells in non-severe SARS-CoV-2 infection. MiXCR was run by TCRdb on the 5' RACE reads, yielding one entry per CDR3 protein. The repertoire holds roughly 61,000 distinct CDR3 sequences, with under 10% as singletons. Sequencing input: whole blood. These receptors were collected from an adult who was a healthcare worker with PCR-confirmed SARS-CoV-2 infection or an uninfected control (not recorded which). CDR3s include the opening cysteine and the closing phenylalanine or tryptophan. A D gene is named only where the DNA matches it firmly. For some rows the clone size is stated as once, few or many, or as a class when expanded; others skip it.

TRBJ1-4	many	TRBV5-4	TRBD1	TGTGCCAGCAGCTTGGGGGACAGGGCAAGGGCTCCCGCAACTAATGAAAAACTGTTTTTT	CASSLGDRARAPATNEKLFF
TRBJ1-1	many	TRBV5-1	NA	TGCGCCAGCAGCTTCGGATTACGAAACACTGAAGCTTTCTTT	CASSFGLRNTEAFF
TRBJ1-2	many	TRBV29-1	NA	TGCAGCGTTGAGGTCAGGAGTTATGGCTACACCTTC	CSVEVRSYGYTF
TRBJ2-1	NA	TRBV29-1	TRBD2	TGCAGCGTTGAATTGGCGGGAGCCTACAATGAGCAGTTCTTC	CSVELAGAYNEQFF
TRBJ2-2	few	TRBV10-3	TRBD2	TGTGCCATCAGTGAGGACGGGCTAGCGGGAGAAGGCACCGGGGAGCTGTTTTTT	CAISEDGLAGEGTGELFF
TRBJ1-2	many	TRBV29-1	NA	TGCAGCGTTGCTAGGCGGGAGGATGGCTACACCTTC	CSVARREDGYTF
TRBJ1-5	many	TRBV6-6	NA	TGTGCCAGCAGAGGAGTGGGCCAAAATCAGCCCCAGCATTTT	CASRGVGQNQPQHF
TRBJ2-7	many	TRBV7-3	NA	TGTGCCAGCAGATCTAACGGACAACCCTCGGAGCAGTACTTC	CASRSNGQPSEQYF
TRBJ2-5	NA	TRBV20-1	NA	TGCAGTGCTAGAAATCCTTCAGGGAGGGGGTTTCAAGAGACCCAGTACTTC	CSARNPSGRGFQETQYF
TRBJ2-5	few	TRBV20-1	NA	TGCAGTGCTAGTTCAGGACTCCAAGAGACCCAGTACTTC	CSASSGLQETQYF
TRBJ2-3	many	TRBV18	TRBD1	TGTGCCAGCTCGCCTGCGACAGGGGGCTGGGCAGATACGCAGTATTTT	CASSPATGGWADTQYF
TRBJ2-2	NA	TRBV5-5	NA	TGTGCCAGCAGCTTTTCGCGGAACACCGGGGAGCTGTTTTTT	CASSFSRNTGELFF
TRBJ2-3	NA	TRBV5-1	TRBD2	TGCGCCAGCAGCCGGACTAGCGGAAAGGGGGATACGCAGTATTTT	CASSRTSGKGDTQYF
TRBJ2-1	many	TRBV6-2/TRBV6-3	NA	TGTGCCAGCAGTTACCCCCTCGAACGGAGCTCCTACAATGAGCAGTTCTTC	CASSYPLERSSYNEQFF
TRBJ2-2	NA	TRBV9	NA	TGTGCCAGCAGCGTAGGGCTGGGGACGAACACCGGGGAGCTGTTTTTT	CASSVGLGTNTGELFF
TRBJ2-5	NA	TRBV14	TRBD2	TGTGCCAGCAGCCTTCTTAGCGGGGGACAAGAGACCCAGTACTTC	CASSLLSGGQETQYF
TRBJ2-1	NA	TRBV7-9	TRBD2	TGTGCCAGTTCCCTGACTAGCGGGAGGAATCTATACAATGAGCAGTTCTTC	CASSLTSGRNLYNEQFF
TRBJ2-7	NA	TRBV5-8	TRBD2	TGTGCCAGCAGCTCTGTAGCGGGAAAGCAGTACTTC	CASSSVAGKQYF
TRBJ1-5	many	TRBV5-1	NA	TGCGCCAGCAGCTTGACAGGGATGAATCAGCCCCAGCATTTT	CASSLTGMNQPQHF
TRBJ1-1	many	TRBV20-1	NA	TGCAGTGCTTCTGATTCGGGTGTGGGCACTGAAGCTTTCTTT	CSASDSGVGTEAFF
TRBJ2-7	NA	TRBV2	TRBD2	TGTGCCAGCAGTCTCAGACGGACTAGCGGTTCCTACGAGCAGTACTTC	CASSLRRTSGSYEQYF
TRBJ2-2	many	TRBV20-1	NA	TGCAGTGCTAGAGCTGGGGGCTCGGGGACCGGGGAGCTGTTTTTT	CSARAGGSGTGELFF